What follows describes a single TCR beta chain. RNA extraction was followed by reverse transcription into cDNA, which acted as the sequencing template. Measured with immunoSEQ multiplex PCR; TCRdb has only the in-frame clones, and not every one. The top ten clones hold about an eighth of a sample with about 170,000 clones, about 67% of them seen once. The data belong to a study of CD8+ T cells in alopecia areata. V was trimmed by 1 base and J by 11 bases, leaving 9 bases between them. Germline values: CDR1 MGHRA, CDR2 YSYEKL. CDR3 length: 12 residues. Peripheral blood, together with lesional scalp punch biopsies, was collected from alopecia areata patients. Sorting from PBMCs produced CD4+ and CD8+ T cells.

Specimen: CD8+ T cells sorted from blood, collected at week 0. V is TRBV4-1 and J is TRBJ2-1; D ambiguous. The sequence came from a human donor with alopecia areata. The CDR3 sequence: CASSQGNEKQFF. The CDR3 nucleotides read TGCGCCAGCAGCCAAGGGAACGAGAAGCAGTTCTTC.